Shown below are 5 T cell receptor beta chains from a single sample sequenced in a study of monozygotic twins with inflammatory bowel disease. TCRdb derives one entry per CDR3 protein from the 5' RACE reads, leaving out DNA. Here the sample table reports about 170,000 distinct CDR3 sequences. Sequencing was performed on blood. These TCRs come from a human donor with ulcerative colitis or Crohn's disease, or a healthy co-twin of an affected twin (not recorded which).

Here the CDR3 reads CASSKYGQTNTGELFF. V usage is TRBV18 and J usage is TRBJ2-2; lacking DNA, the TRBD1 call made by TCRdb goes unchecked. CDR1 is KGHSH, CDR2 LQKENI, per germline. The CDR3 loop spans 16 amino acids.

CDR3 region: CASLRGGNTGELFF. The chain recombines TRBV12-3 or TRBV12-4 with TRBJ2-2; TCRdb selects TRBD1, and the lack of DNA leaves this call unchecked. The length of the CDR3 is 14 residues.

The CDR3: CASRDRVMWSPLHF. The chain has TRBV2 and TRBJ1-6; TCRdb returns TRBD1, unconfirmable since there is no DNA. Germline-derived CDR1 and CDR2 are SNHLY and FYNNEI. This CDR3 spans 14 amino acids.

The CDR3 sequence is CASSPGNSDEKLFF. J is TRBJ1-4 and V is TRBV18. Germline lookup yields CDR1 KGHSH and CDR2 LQKENI. The CDR3 sequence is 14 residues long. Full variable domain (rest looked up from reference TRBV18 and TRBJ1-4): NAGVMQNPRHLVRRRGQEARLRCSPMKGHSHVYWYRQLPEEGLKFMVYLQKENIIDESGMPKERFSAEFPKEGPSILRIQQVVRGDSAAYFCASSPGNSDEKLFFGSGTQLSVL.

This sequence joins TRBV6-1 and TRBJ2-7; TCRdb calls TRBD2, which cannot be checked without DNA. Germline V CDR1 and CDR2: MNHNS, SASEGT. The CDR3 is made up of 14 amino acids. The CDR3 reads CASSVSGPKYEQYF.